These T cell receptor beta chains were read from a single sample in a study of cytomegalovirus exposure and HLA in healthy donors. The repertoire was sequenced with immunoSEQ multiplex PCR; TCRdb's copy has only in-frame clones and lacks some. The repertoire includes approximately 190,000 clones, 87% of them detected once, and around 0.99% sits in the top ten. Sequenced material: PBMCs. All receptors derive from a boy aged 2 to 10 in good health and CMV-seronegative. Both conserved end residues are part of each CDR3. Each record gives: CDR3 protein, CDR3 DNA, CDR3 length, V gene, clone size, D gene, J gene. D genes are given only for firm matches. Expanded clones get a size class; other rows say once, few or many, or leave the size out.

CDR3 protein: CASSLGPPGAGNTIYF; CDR3 DNA: TGTGCCAGCAGCTTAGGGCCCCCCGGGGCTGGAAACACCATATATTTT; CDR3 length: 16; V gene: TRBV7-3; clone size: NA; D gene: NA; J gene: TRBJ1-3
CDR3 protein: CASSEAGISPLHF; CDR3 DNA: TGTGCCAGCAGTGAAGCAGGGATTTCACCCCTCCACTTT; CDR3 length: 13; V gene: TRBV6-5; clone size: NA; D gene: NA; J gene: TRBJ1-6
CDR3 protein: CASSGYRGTNYGYTF; CDR3 DNA: TGTGCCAGCAGTGGCTATAGGGGGACTAACTATGGCTACACCTTC; CDR3 length: 15; V gene: TRBV2; clone size: few; D gene: NA; J gene: TRBJ1-2
CDR3 protein: CASSRAFPPGETQYF; CDR3 DNA: TGTGCCAGCTCCCGGGCTTTTCCGCCGGGGGAGACCCAGTACTTC; CDR3 length: 15; V gene: TRBV18; clone size: NA; D gene: NA; J gene: TRBJ2-5
CDR3 protein: CASSPRGQGTNTGELFF; CDR3 DNA: TGTGCCAGCTCGCCCCGGGGACAGGGGACCAACACCGGGGAGCTGTTTTTT; CDR3 length: 17; V gene: TRBV18; clone size: NA; D gene: TRBD1; J gene: TRBJ2-2
CDR3 protein: CASGRFSSGSEQYF; CDR3 DNA: TGTGCCAGCGGCCGTTTTTCTAGCGGGAGCGAGCAGTACTTC; CDR3 length: 14; V gene: TRBV6-5; clone size: NA; D gene: TRBD2; J gene: TRBJ2-7
CDR3 protein: CASSPQSGTAYNEQFF; CDR3 DNA: TGTGCCAGCAGCCCGCAATCCGGGACAGCCTACAATGAGCAGTTCTTC; CDR3 length: 16; V gene: TRBV9; clone size: NA; D gene: TRBD1; J gene: TRBJ2-1
CDR3 protein: CASGKSGGELFF; CDR3 DNA: TGTGCCAGCGGGAAAAGCGGCGGGGAGCTGTTTTTT; CDR3 length: 12; V gene: TRBV6-5; clone size: NA; D gene: NA; J gene: TRBJ2-2
CDR3 protein: CASSLADRGNQPQHF; CDR3 DNA: TGTGCCAGCAGCTTAGCCGACAGGGGGAATCAGCCCCAGCATTTT; CDR3 length: 15; V gene: TRBV11-2; clone size: NA; D gene: TRBD1; J gene: TRBJ1-5
CDR3 protein: CSVRSSYEQYF; CDR3 DNA: TGCAGTGTTCGGTCCTCTTACGAGCAGTACTTC; CDR3 length: 11; V gene: TRBV20-1; clone size: once; D gene: NA; J gene: TRBJ2-7
CDR3 protein: CTSSLELAGGLADTQYF; CDR3 DNA: TGTACCAGCAGCTTAGAGCTAGCGGGAGGGCTGGCAGATACGCAGTATTTT; CDR3 length: 17; V gene: TRBV7-3; clone size: NA; D gene: TRBD2; J gene: TRBJ2-3
CDR3 protein: CSVEFLAGANRYEQYF; CDR3 DNA: TGCAGCGTTGAATTCTTAGCGGGAGCTAACCGCTACGAGCAGTACTTC; CDR3 length: 16; V gene: TRBV29-1; clone size: NA; D gene: TRBD2; J gene: TRBJ2-7
CDR3 protein: CASTKAGGRNYGYTF; CDR3 DNA: TGTGCCAGCACCAAGGCCGGGGGACGCAACTATGGCTACACCTTC; CDR3 length: 15; V gene: TRBV28; clone size: NA; D gene: NA; J gene: TRBJ1-2
CDR3 protein: CASSETGTNYGYTF; CDR3 DNA: TGTGCCAGCAGTGAGACAGGGACTAACTATGGCTACACCTTC; CDR3 length: 14; V gene: TRBV2; clone size: NA; D gene: TRBD1; J gene: TRBJ1-2
CDR3 protein: CAVGLGRVLSTDTQYF; CDR3 DNA: TGTGCCGTCGGATTAGGGAGGGTATTGAGCACAGATACGCAGTATTTT; CDR3 length: 16; V gene: TRBV27; clone size: NA; D gene: TRBD2; J gene: TRBJ2-3
CDR3 protein: CASSLAGVGHYEQYF; CDR3 DNA: TGCGCCAGCAGCTTGGCAGGGGTAGGGCACTACGAGCAGTACTTC; CDR3 length: 15; V gene: TRBV5-1; clone size: NA; D gene: NA; J gene: TRBJ2-7
CDR3 protein: CAWDTGAGANVLTF; CDR3 DNA: TGTGCCTGGGATACAGGGGCTGGGGCCAACGTCCTGACTTTC; CDR3 length: 14; V gene: TRBV30; clone size: NA; D gene: TRBD1; J gene: TRBJ2-6